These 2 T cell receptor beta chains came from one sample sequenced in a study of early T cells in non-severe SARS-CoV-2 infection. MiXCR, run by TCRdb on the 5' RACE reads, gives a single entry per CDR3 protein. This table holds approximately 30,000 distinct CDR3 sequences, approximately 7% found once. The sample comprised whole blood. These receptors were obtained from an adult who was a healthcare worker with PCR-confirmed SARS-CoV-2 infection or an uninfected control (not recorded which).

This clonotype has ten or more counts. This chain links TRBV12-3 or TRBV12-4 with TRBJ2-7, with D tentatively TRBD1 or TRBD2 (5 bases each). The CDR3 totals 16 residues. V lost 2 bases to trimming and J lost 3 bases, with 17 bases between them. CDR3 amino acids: CASSLWAQGVGYEQYF. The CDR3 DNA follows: TGTGCCAGCAGTTTATGGGCTCAGGGAGTAGGCTACGAGCAGTACTTC.

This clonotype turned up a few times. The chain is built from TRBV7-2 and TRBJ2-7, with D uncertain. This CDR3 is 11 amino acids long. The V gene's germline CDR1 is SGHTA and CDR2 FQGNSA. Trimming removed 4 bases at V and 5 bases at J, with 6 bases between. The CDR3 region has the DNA TGTGCCAGCAGCTCCGGTAACGAGCAGTACTTC. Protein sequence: CASSSGNEQYF.